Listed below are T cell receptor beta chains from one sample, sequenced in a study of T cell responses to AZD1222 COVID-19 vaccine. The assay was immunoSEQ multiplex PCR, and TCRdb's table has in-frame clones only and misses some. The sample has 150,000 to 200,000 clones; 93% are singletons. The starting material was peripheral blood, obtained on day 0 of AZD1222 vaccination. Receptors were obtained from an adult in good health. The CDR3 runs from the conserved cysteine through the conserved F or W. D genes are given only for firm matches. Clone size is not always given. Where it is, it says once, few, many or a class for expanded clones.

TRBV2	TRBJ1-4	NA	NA	TGTGCCAGCAGTTTCAGGGAGTTCGGTGAAAAACTGTTTTTT	CASSFREFGEKLFF
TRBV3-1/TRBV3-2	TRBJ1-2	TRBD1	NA	TGTGCCAGCCGACTCTCAGGGGGAGGTGGGGATGGCTACACCTTC	CASRLSGGGGDGYTF
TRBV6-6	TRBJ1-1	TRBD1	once	TGTGCCAGCAGTTACCCACGGGGAGGGGGCGCGACTGAAGCTTTCTTT	CASSYPRGGGATEAFF
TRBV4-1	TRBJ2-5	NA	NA	TGCGCCAGCAGCCAAGATGCGACAGTCCAAGAGACCCAGTACTTC	CASSQDATVQETQYF
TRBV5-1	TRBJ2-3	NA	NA	TGCGCCAGCAGCTTGGAGGGTAGCGGCACAGATACGCAGTATTTT	CASSLEGSGTDTQYF
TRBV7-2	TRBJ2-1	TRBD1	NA	TGTGCCAGCAGACTACAGGGGGCCAGCTCCTACAATGAGCAGTTCTTC	CASRLQGASSYNEQFF
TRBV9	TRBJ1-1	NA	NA	TGTGCCAGCAGCGTCGGACGGTCAGGGGACACTGAAGCTTTCTTT	CASSVGRSGDTEAFF
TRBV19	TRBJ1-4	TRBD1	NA	TGTGCCAGTACTACAGGGGGCCGGGCAACTAATGAAAAACTGTTTTTT	CASTTGGRATNEKLFF
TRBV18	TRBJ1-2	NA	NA	TGTGCCAGCTCACCAGACGGGGACCTCTATGGCTACACCTTC	CASSPDGDLYGYTF
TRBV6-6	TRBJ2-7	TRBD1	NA	TGTGCCAGCAGTGCTGAAAGGACAGGGACCTACGAGCAGTACTTC	CASSAERTGTYEQYF
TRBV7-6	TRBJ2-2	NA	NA	TGTGCCAGCAGCCGTGGCCCGGACACCGGGGAGCTGTTTTTT	CASSRGPDTGELFF
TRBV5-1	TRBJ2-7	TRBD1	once	TGCGCCAGCAGCCCGACAGGGGGAGGCGACGAGCAGTACTTC	CASSPTGGGDEQYF
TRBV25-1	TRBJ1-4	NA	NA	TGTGCCAGCCGAGGGGGAAATTTTGAAAAACTGTTTTTT	CASRGGNFEKLFF
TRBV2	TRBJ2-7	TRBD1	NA	TGTGCCAGCGGAACGGACCCCGACAGGGACAACGAGCAGTACTTC	CASGTDPDRDNEQYF